These T cell receptor beta chains were read from a single sample in a study of a mutant IDH1 vaccine in newly diagnosed glioma. Antigen specificity for these receptors is unknown. The assay was immunoSEQ multiplex PCR, and TCRdb's table has in-frame clones only and misses some. The repertoire holds approximately 80,000 clones, with roughly four fifths as singletons. Source: PBMCs, taken from a glioma patient whose treatment included an IDH1 peptide vaccine. These receptors were taken from a man aged 40-49 years with glioma. Both conserved end residues are part of each CDR3. Each record gives: V gene, D gene, clone size, J gene, CDR3 DNA, CDR3 protein. D genes are given only for firm matches. The size entry is marked missing in some rows and otherwise reads once, few, many or a size class.

v_call: TRBV9
d_call: TRBD2
clone_size: .
j_call: TRBJ2-7
cdr3_nt: TGTGCCAGCAGCGTGGTGACTAGCGGGGGTGAGCAGTACTTC
cdr3_aa: CASSVVTSGGEQYF

v_call: TRBV4-3
d_call: .
clone_size: .
j_call: TRBJ1-1
cdr3_nt: TGCGCCAGCAGCCAAGATCCAGTTTTCGTCTCTGAAGCTTTCTTT
cdr3_aa: CASSQDPVFVSEAFF

v_call: TRBV4-3
d_call: TRBD1
clone_size: .
j_call: TRBJ2-5
cdr3_nt: TGCGCCAGCAGCAAAAGGACAGGGGGCACTTTGGAGACCCAGTACTTC
cdr3_aa: CASSKRTGGTLETQYF

v_call: TRBV6-6
d_call: .
clone_size: once
j_call: TRBJ2-7
cdr3_nt: TGTGCCAGCGGACAGAGCTCCTACGAGCAGTACTTC
cdr3_aa: CASGQSSYEQYF

v_call: TRBV28
d_call: TRBD1
clone_size: few
j_call: TRBJ1-5
cdr3_nt: TGTGCCAGCAGTCGTGGGGGACAGCTCGCTCAGCCCCAGCATTTT
cdr3_aa: CASSRGGQLAQPQHF

v_call: TRBV28
d_call: TRBD1
clone_size: .
j_call: TRBJ1-5
cdr3_nt: TGTGCCAGCAGTTCGGGACAGCGCAATCAGCCCCAGCATTTT
cdr3_aa: CASSSGQRNQPQHF

v_call: TRBV5-1
d_call: .
clone_size: .
j_call: TRBJ2-7
cdr3_nt: TGCGCCAGCAGCTTTTACAGCGCCTACGAGCAGTACTTC
cdr3_aa: CASSFYSAYEQYF

v_call: TRBV2
d_call: TRBD1
clone_size: few
j_call: TRBJ1-1
cdr3_nt: TGTGCCAGCCGGAGGGGGGACAGGGCCAGGAACACTGAAGCTTTCTTT
cdr3_aa: CASRRGDRARNTEAFF

v_call: TRBV5-1
d_call: .
clone_size: few
j_call: TRBJ2-2
cdr3_nt: TGCGCCAGCAGCTCCACGGGGGGCACCCGAACCGGGGAGCTGTTTTTT
cdr3_aa: CASSSTGGTRTGELFF

v_call: TRBV27
d_call: TRBD2
clone_size: once
j_call: TRBJ2-1
cdr3_nt: TGTGCCAGCCCTCGACTAGCGGGAGGGGAGAATGAGCAGTTCTTC
cdr3_aa: CASPRLAGGENEQFF

v_call: TRBV5-1
d_call: .
clone_size: .
j_call: TRBJ2-1
cdr3_nt: TGCGCCAGCGGTTACCATAGCGGCCTTTCCTACAATGAGCAGTTCTTC
cdr3_aa: CASGYHSGLSYNEQFF

v_call: TRBV9
d_call: .
clone_size: few
j_call: TRBJ1-1
cdr3_nt: TGTGCCAGCAGCGTAGGGACCCTTGGGAACACTGAAGCTTTCTTT
cdr3_aa: CASSVGTLGNTEAFF

v_call: TRBV7-8
d_call: .
clone_size: .
j_call: TRBJ2-3
cdr3_nt: TGTGCCAGCAGCCCCGGACAAAACACAGATACGCAGTATTTT
cdr3_aa: CASSPGQNTDTQYF

v_call: TRBV18
d_call: TRBD1
clone_size: .
j_call: TRBJ1-4
cdr3_nt: TGTGCCAGCTCATCCCCAGGGGGAGAAAAACTGTTTTTT
cdr3_aa: CASSSPGGEKLFF

v_call: TRBV6-6
d_call: .
clone_size: .
j_call: TRBJ2-3
cdr3_nt: TGTGCCAGCAGTTACTCGGGGGGCCTCACAGATACGCAGTATTTT
cdr3_aa: CASSYSGGLTDTQYF

v_call: TRBV18
d_call: .
clone_size: .
j_call: TRBJ1-3
cdr3_nt: TGTGCCAGCTCACCCCCTTCTGGAAACACCATATATTTT
cdr3_aa: CASSPPSGNTIYF

v_call: TRBV6-6
d_call: .
clone_size: few
j_call: TRBJ1-1
cdr3_nt: TGTGCCAGCCTCCGGGACCGAGTCCTGAACACTGAAGCTTTCTTT
cdr3_aa: CASLRDRVLNTEAFF

v_call: TRBV5-5
d_call: .
clone_size: once
j_call: TRBJ2-7
cdr3_nt: TGTGCCAGCAGCCTGATCACGGGTGCAGGAGGAATACACGAGCAGTACTTC
cdr3_aa: CASSLITGAGGIHEQYF

v_call: TRBV19
d_call: .
clone_size: .
j_call: TRBJ1-2
cdr3_nt: TGTGCCAGTAGTATGGTGGACAGAGGCAACTATGGCTACACCTTC
cdr3_aa: CASSMVDRGNYGYTF

v_call: TRBV4-3
d_call: TRBD2
clone_size: .
j_call: TRBJ2-3
cdr3_nt: TGCGCCAGCAGCCCCCGTCTAGCGGGATTGGGGGATACGCAGTATTTT
cdr3_aa: CASSPRLAGLGDTQYF

v_call: TRBV28
d_call: TRBD2
clone_size: .
j_call: TRBJ2-1
cdr3_nt: TGTGCCAGCAGCCCCCGTGGAGCGGGGATGATATACAATGAGCAGTTCTTC
cdr3_aa: CASSPRGAGMIYNEQFF

v_call: TRBV19
d_call: .
clone_size: .
j_call: TRBJ1-2
cdr3_nt: TGTGCCAGTAGCCCAGACGAGGGAAACTATGGCTACACCTTC
cdr3_aa: CASSPDEGNYGYTF

v_call: TRBV18
d_call: TRBD1
clone_size: .
j_call: TRBJ2-1
cdr3_nt: TGTGCCAGCTCACCCCCTGGAGACAGGGGAATCTACAATGAGCAGTTCTTC
cdr3_aa: CASSPPGDRGIYNEQFF

v_call: TRBV6-1
d_call: .
clone_size: .
j_call: TRBJ1-5
cdr3_nt: TGTGCCAGCAGTTCCCGACAGAATAGCAATCAGCCCCAGCATTTT
cdr3_aa: CASSSRQNSNQPQHF

v_call: TRBV7-2
d_call: .
clone_size: .
j_call: TRBJ2-5
cdr3_nt: TGTGCCAGCAGCTCTTCTAGCTCCCGGGAGACCCAGTACTTC
cdr3_aa: CASSSSSSRETQYF

v_call: TRBV5-4
d_call: .
clone_size: .
j_call: TRBJ1-1
cdr3_nt: TGTGCCAGCAGCTCGATAAACACTGAAGCTTTCTTT
cdr3_aa: CASSSINTEAFF

v_call: TRBV9
d_call: .
clone_size: .
j_call: TRBJ1-2
cdr3_nt: TGTGCCAGCAGCGTAGGGTTTGGCGGCTACACCTTC
cdr3_aa: CASSVGFGGYTF

v_call: TRBV2
d_call: .
clone_size: .
j_call: TRBJ2-3
cdr3_nt: TGTGCCAGCAGGGAACTAGCTAGTCAGACAGATACGCAGTATTTT
cdr3_aa: CASRELASQTDTQYF

v_call: TRBV10-3
d_call: .
clone_size: .
j_call: TRBJ2-3
cdr3_nt: TGTGCCATCAGTGACCTTGACTCCACGCAGTATTTT
cdr3_aa: CAISDLDSTQYF

v_call: TRBV7-2
d_call: .
clone_size: .
j_call: TRBJ2-1
cdr3_nt: TGTGCCAGCAGCTTAGGGCAGGGATATTTTCATGAGCAGTTCTTC
cdr3_aa: CASSLGQGYFHEQFF

v_call: TRBV9
d_call: TRBD2
clone_size: .
j_call: TRBJ2-7
cdr3_nt: TGTGCCAGCAGCGTAGGACTAGCGGGAGTCGCCTACGAGCAGTACTTC
cdr3_aa: CASSVGLAGVAYEQYF

v_call: TRBV10-3
d_call: .
clone_size: .
j_call: TRBJ2-2
cdr3_nt: TGTGCCATCAGGACCACGAACACCGGGGAGCTGTTTTTT
cdr3_aa: CAIRTTNTGELFF

v_call: TRBV21-1
d_call: .
clone_size: .
j_call: TRBJ1-3
cdr3_nt: TGTGCCAGCAGCCAGGGAGAGGACACCATATATTTT
cdr3_aa: CASSQGEDTIYF

v_call: TRBV27
d_call: TRBD2
clone_size: .
j_call: TRBJ2-7
cdr3_nt: TGTGCCAGCAGTTCCGGGACTAGCACTTACGAGCAGTACTTC
cdr3_aa: CASSSGTSTYEQYF

v_call: TRBV11-2
d_call: .
clone_size: .
j_call: TRBJ1-5
cdr3_nt: TGTGCCAGCAGCACTCGATTAGGGCAGCCCCAGCATTTT
cdr3_aa: CASSTRLGQPQHF

v_call: TRBV4-3
d_call: .
clone_size: .
j_call: TRBJ2-6
cdr3_nt: TGCGCCAGCAGCCAAGATATGGGCTCTGGGGCCAACGTCCTGACTTTC
cdr3_aa: CASSQDMGSGANVLTF